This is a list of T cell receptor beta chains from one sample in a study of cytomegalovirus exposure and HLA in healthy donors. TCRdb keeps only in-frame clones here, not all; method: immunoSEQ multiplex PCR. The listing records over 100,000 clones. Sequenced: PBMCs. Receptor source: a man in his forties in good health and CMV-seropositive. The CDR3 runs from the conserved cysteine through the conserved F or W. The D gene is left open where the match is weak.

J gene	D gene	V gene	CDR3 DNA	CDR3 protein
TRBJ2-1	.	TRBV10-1	TGCGCCAGCAGTGAGTCGAGAGGTCAGACCTACAATGAGCAGTTCTTC	CASSESRGQTYNEQFF
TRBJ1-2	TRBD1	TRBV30	TGTGCCTGGAGCCTCACAGGGGTCTATGGCTACACCTTC	CAWSLTGVYGYTF
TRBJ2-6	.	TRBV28	TGTGCCAGCAGTCCCCCGGGACTCAACTCTGGGGCCAACGTCCTGACTTTC	CASSPPGLNSGANVLTF
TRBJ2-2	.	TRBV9	TGTGCCAGCAGCGCCCCCGGAGGCCGGAACACCGGGGAGCTGTTTTTT	CASSAPGGRNTGELFF
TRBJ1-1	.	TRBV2	TGTGCCAGCAGTGATTCCAGGGGGAACACTGAAGCTTTCTTT	CASSDSRGNTEAFF
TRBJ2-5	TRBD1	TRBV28	TGTGCCAGCAGGCGGACAGGGGGGTCAGAGACCCAGTACTTC	CASRRTGGSETQYF
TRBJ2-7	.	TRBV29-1	TGCAGCGTTTATCAAAGGGGAAACTACGAGCAGTACTTC	CSVYQRGNYEQYF
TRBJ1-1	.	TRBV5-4	TGTGCCAGCAGCTTGGGTCGACTCAGCATGAACACTGAAGCTTTCTTT	CASSLGRLSMNTEAFF
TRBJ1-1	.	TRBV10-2	TGCGCCAGCAGTGCCGGGAACACTGAAGCTTTCTTT	CASSAGNTEAFF
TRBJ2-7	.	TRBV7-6	TGTGCCAGCAGCTTAGTCGCGGGTTCTACCTACGAGCAGTACTTC	CASSLVAGSTYEQYF
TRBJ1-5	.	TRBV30	TGTGCCTGGAGTGTTTGGGGGCGCGTTCAGCCCCAGCATTTT	CAWSVWGRVQPQHF
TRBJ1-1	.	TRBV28	TGTGCCAGCAGACCTTTGGAGGCCACTGAAGCTTTCTTT	CASRPLEATEAFF
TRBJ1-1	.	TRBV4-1	TGCGCCAGCAGCCAAGAAGGTACGTCCGGGGCTTTCTTT	CASSQEGTSGAFF
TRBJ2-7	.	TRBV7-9	TGTGCCAGCACCTGGGGCGGGACCTCCTACGAGCAGTACTTC	CASTWGGTSYEQYF
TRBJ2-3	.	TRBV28	TGTGCCAGCAGTTCGCCGGGGATCGGTAGAGATACGCAGTATTTT	CASSSPGIGRDTQYF
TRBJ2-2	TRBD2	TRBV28	TGTGCCAGCAGTTTATCCGTGCTAGCGGGAGTCTCCGGGGAGCTGTTTTTT	CASSLSVLAGVSGELFF
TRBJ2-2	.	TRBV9	TGTGCCAGCAGCGTAGGGCAGGGCGGCCACACCGGGGAGCTGTTTTTT	CASSVGQGGHTGELFF
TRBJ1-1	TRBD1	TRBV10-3	TGTGCCATCAGGGACAGGGAGGCAGCTTTCTTT	CAIRDREAAFF
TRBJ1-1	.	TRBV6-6	TGTGCCAGCACCGACCACGCTCAGGGGAGAGCTGAAGCTTTCTTT	CASTDHAQGRAEAFF
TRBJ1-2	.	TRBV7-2	TGTGCCAGCAGCTTAGGGCCCGCCGGCAGGAACTATGGCTACACCTTC	CASSLGPAGRNYGYTF
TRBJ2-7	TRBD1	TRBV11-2	TGTGCCAGCAGCCCGGGGGACAGGGGGCCCTACGAGCAGTACTTC	CASSPGDRGPYEQYF
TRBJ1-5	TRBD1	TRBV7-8	TGTGCCAGCAGCTTAGCCGGACAGGGCGGTCAGCCCCAGCATTTT	CASSLAGQGGQPQHF
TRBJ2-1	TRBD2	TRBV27	TGTGCCAGCAGGGATGGGGGGGGTGAGCAGTTCTTC	CASRDGGGEQFF
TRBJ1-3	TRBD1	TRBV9	TGTGCCAGCAGCGGCCCTCGGGACAGCCCTGCTGGAAACACCATATATTTT	CASSGPRDSPAGNTIYF
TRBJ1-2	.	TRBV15	TGTGCCACTCGTCCGTCGGGGGACCCTTTCGGCTACACCTTC	CATRPSGDPFGYTF
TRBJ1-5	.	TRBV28	TGTGCCAGCAGTTTTCTGGCAGGGGATAATCAGCCCCAGCATTTT	CASSFLAGDNQPQHF
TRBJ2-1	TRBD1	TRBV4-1	TGCGCCAGCAGCCAAGTTGGTAGGGGGCAGTACAATGAGCAGTTCTTC	CASSQVGRGQYNEQFF
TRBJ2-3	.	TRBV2	TGTGCCAGCCGGCAGGGGAGCCCAGATACGCAGTATTTT	CASRQGSPDTQYF
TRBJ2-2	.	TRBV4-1	TGCGCCAGCAGCCAGGACCACAGGGGGGGATACACCGGGGAGCTGTTTTTT	CASSQDHRGGYTGELFF
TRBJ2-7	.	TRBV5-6	TGTGCCAGCAGCTTGGGCGTGCAGGGGTCCGAGCAGTACTTC	CASSLGVQGSEQYF
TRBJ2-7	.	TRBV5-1	TGCGCCAGCAGCTTCCGGGACTCCGGCGCGGACGAGCAGTACTTC	CASSFRDSGADEQYF
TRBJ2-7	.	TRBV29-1	TGCAGCGTTAAATCCCAGGGCTACGAGCAGTACTTC	CSVKSQGYEQYF
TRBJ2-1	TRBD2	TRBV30	TGTGCCTCCCGTAGCGGGAACTACAATGAGCAGTTCTTC	CASRSGNYNEQFF
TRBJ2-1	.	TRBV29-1	TGCAGCGCCCGGAGTGCCTACAATGAGCAGTTCTTC	CSARSAYNEQFF
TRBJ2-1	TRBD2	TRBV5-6	TGTGCCAGCAGCCGTCGTGCTAGCGGGAGGCCGCCCTACAATGAGCAGTTCTTC	CASSRRASGRPPYNEQFF
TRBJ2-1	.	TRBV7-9	TGTGCCAGCAGCTTACCGGGAGCAAGCAACAATGAGCAGTTCTTC	CASSLPGASNNEQFF
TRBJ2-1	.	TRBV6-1	TGTGCCAGCAGAACTTCGACAGGTAATGAGCAGTTCTTC	CASRTSTGNEQFF
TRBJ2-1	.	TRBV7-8	TGTGCCAGCAGCTTAGGGCGGGGTTACAATGAGCAGTTCTTC	CASSLGRGYNEQFF
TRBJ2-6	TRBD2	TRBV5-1	TGCGCCAGCAGCGGGTTAGCGGGAGGGCCAGGCGGGGCCAACGTCCTGACTTTC	CASSGLAGGPGGANVLTF
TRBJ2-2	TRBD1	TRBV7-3	TGTGCCAGCAGCTTGAGTGGGGGACAGGTCACCGGGGAGCTGTTTTTT	CASSLSGGQVTGELFF
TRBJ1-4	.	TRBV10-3	TGTGCCATCAGTGAGGCATTTGTGGCAGGGCCTGACTTAAATGAAAAACTGTTTTTT	CAISEAFVAGPDLNEKLFF
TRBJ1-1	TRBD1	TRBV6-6	TGTGCCAGCAGCCAACAGGGGACCACTGAAGCTTTCTTT	CASSQQGTTEAFF
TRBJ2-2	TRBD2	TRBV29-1	TGCAGCGTTCAAGGACTAGCGGGGTTTTCCGGGGAGCTGTTTTTT	CSVQGLAGFSGELFF
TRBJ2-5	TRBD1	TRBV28	TGTGCCAGCAGTTTTCGCCTCAAAGACAGGGATGCGGAGACCCAGTACTTC	CASSFRLKDRDAETQYF
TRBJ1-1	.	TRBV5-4	TGTGCCAGCAGCAAACAAGCGGGGGTTAACACTGAAGCTTTCTTT	CASSKQAGVNTEAFF
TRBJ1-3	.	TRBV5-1	TGCGCCAGCAGCTTCGAGGGCTCCTCTGGAAACACCATATATTTT	CASSFEGSSGNTIYF
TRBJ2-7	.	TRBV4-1	TGCGCCAGCAGCCAAGTCGGCTACGAGCAGTACTTC	CASSQVGYEQYF
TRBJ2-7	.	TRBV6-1	TGTGCCAGCACCCGAAACCGCGACAGTTTCTACGAGCAGTACTTC	CASTRNRDSFYEQYF
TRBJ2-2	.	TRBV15	TGTGCCACCAGCAGGTTGAACTCGAACACCGGGGAGCTGTTTTTT	CATSRLNSNTGELFF
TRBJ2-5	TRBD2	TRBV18	TGTGCCAGCTCACCCGGACTAGGTCAAGAGACCCAGTACTTC	CASSPGLGQETQYF
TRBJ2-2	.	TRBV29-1	TGCAGCGTTAGGCGGCGACAGGACACCGGGGAGCTGTTTTTT	CSVRRRQDTGELFF